The clone carrying this T cell receptor beta chain was seen once. Its antigen is not known. PCR was performed using 60 Vbeta and 13 Jbeta primers. Data came from immunoSEQ multiplex PCR; TCRdb stores just in-frame clones and leaves some out. In the table there are 160,000 or so clones, around four fifths of which are singletons. The CDR3 runs 12 residues. Deletions cut 3 bases from V and 4 bases from J, with 9 bases between. Germline values: CDR1 SQVTM, CDR2 ANQGSEA. The data originate from a study of cytomegalovirus exposure and HLA in healthy donors. Study as a whole: Caucasian-associated ancestry cluster membership applied to about four fifths of several hundred genotyped donors. Points from the study as a whole: Productive status was seen about 90% or about 30% of the time for most TCR beta V segments in an earlier analysis. Near-uniform donor sequencing depth was presumed by presence/absence analyses.

Sequenced: PBMCs. The source is a man in his forties or fifties in good health and CMV-seropositive. This chain connects TRBV29-1 to TRBJ1-2; unclear D gene. This CDR3 reads CSVERESYGYTF. The CDR3 DNA follows: TGCAGCGTTGAGAGGGAATCCTATGGCTACACCTTC.